This T cell receptor (beta chain) derives from a study of shared clonotypes between healthy human individuals. The CDR3 runs 14 residues. Germline trimming cut 6 bases from V and 5 bases from J; bases unmatched to any gene: 10. CDR1 and CDR2 (germline): LGHNA, YNFKEQ. General study points: The study generally estimated greater richness for naive than memory subsets. For sorted subsets, rarefaction showed incomplete sequencing despite large depth.

To note about this clone: Its specificity is not known.

Naive-designated CD8 cells lacked CD45RO, were positively enriched for CCR7, and omitted terminally differentiated effector memory CD45RA+ cells. Adult donors, all healthy and HIV-negative, had no recent acute infections or vaccinations. Sequenced by immunoSEQ multiplex PCR; TCRdb stores in-frame clones only, minus some. Here the sample spans hundreds of thousands of clones, around 96% being singletons. Input material: naive CD8+ T cells sorted from blood. The chain couples TRBV4-2 to TRBJ2-7; 7 bases fit TRBD2. This clonotype was obtained from a woman between 25 and 40 years old in good health. The CDR3 DNA reads TGTGCCAGCAGTCCCCTTGGGGCGGGGGACGAGCAGTACTTC. It yields the protein CASSPLGAGDEQYF.